Shown below are 23 T cell receptor beta chains from a single sample sequenced in a study of T cells in Graves' hyperthyroidism and ophthalmopathy. TCR beta CDR3 region amplification was performed from RNA transcripts. A set of HTBI primers served as the primers for a first-round RT-PCR of the TCR CDR3. TCRdb reprocessed the multiplex PCR reads via MiXCR and lists one record per CDR3 protein. The repertoire holds around 540,000 distinct CDR3 sequences, with around 46% as singletons. The material sequenced was peripheral blood or thyroid tissue (not recorded which). These receptors originate from a woman younger than 30 with Graves' hyperthyroidism.

This chain connects TRBV7-9 to TRBJ2-7, with 10 bases identical to TRBD2. The CDR3 spans 13 residues. The trim removed 7 bases at V and 5 bases at J, leaving 5 bases unmatched. Germline V gene data show CDR1 as SEHNR and CDR2 as FQNEAQ (reference sequence). The CDR3 sequence: CASTSSGSHEQYF. The CDR3 DNA reads as TGTGCCAGCACCTCTAGCGGGAGCCACGAGCAGTACTTC. The full variable domain, with the rest looked up from reference TRBV7-9 and TRBJ2-7, is DTGVSQNPRHKITKRGQNVTFRCDPISEHNRLYWYRQTLGQGPEFLTYFQNEAQLEKSRLLSDRFSAERPKGSFSTLEIQRTEQGDSAMYLCASTSSGSHEQYFGPGTRLTVT.

The chain combines TRBV7-4 with TRBJ1-1; the match to TRBD1 covers 8 bases. The CDR3 runs to 14 residues. V shed 5 bases, J shed 3 bases, and the junction held 5 bases outside the gene matches. CDR1 and CDR2 (germline): SGHVT, SQSDAQ. For the CDR3, the DNA is TGTGCCAGCAGCGACCAGGGGGCATACACTGAAGCTTTCTTT. Its translation is CASSDQGAYTEAFF.

This clonotype came up a few times. V and J are TRBV4-2 and TRBJ2-5; 12 bases agree with TRBD2. Trimming took 2 bases from V and 5 from J; bases not matched to a gene: 6. This CDR3 is 16 amino acids long. Germline V CDR1 and CDR2: LGHNA, YNFKEQ. Here the CDR3 DNA reads TGTGCCAGCAGCCAAAACGTCGGGACTAGCGGGGAGACCCAGTACTTC. This codes for CASSQNVGTSGETQYF.

The genes are TRBV10-3 and TRBJ2-2; D gene ambiguous. The CDR3 is 13 residues long. V shed 10 bases and J shed 9 bases, with 18 bases lying between them. Germline V gene data show CDR1 as ENHRY and CDR2 as SYGVKD. The CDR3 loop reads CASKSTQFRELFF. The CDR3 DNA is TGTGCCAGCAAGTCCACTCAGTTCCGGGAGCTGTTTTTT.

This clonotype was picked up many times. The CDR3 loop is CSVDEGATNEKLFF. CDR3 sequence (DNA): TGCAGCGTTGACGAGGGAGCAACTAATGAAAAACTGTTTTTT. The chain combines TRBV29-1 with TRBJ1-4, with unresolved D. Germline-derived CDR1 and CDR2 are SQVTM and ANQGSEA. This CDR3 spans 14 amino acids. Between the trimmed V and J ends, which lost 3 bases and 0 bases, there was a span of 8 bases. The full variable domain, in which reference TRBV29-1 and TRBJ1-4 provide the parts outside the CDR3, is SAVISQKPSRDICQRGTSLTIQCQVDSQVTMMFWYRQQPGQSLTLIATANQGSEATYESGFVIDKFPISRPNLTFSTLTVSNMSPEDSSIYLCSVDEGATNEKLFFGSGTQLSVL.

This rearrangement joins TRBV20-1 to TRBJ1-2; D uncertain. Germline V gives CDR1 DFQATT, CDR2 SNEGSKA (reference sequence). V lost 0 bases and J 0 bases, leaving 11 bases between the germline ends. The CDR3 is 15 residues long. CDR3 coding DNA: TGCAGTGCTAGAGACCCCCCAGGTCCTAACTATGGCTACACCTTC. This encodes CSARDPPGPNYGYTF.

This clonotype appeared many times. The V call is TRBV2, the J call TRBJ1-5, with D hard to call. The CDR3 is 12 residues long. Per the germline V gene, CDR1 is SNHLY and CDR2 is FYNNEI. V was pared by 3 bases and J by 4 bases, with 4 bases between. This chain's CDR3 is CASSDPNQPQHF. The CDR3 bases are TGTGCCAGCAGTGATCCGAATCAGCCCCAGCATTTT.

As for this clonotype: An end of the junction differs from the germline gene, which may be a read error. This chain connects TRBV7-2 to TRBJ2-7; 9 nucleotides agree with TRBD1. Germline CDR1 SGHTA, CDR2 FQGNSA. The CDR3 is 18 residues long. CDR3 loop: CASSQIDFIPGQGYEQYF. CDR3 DNA sequence: TGCGCCAGCAGCCAGATCGACTTTATTCCGGGACAGGGCTACGAGCAGTACTTC.

J is TRBJ2-7 and V is TRBV20-1; 8 bases map to TRBD2. CDR3 size: 13 residues. Trimming at V came to 6 bases and at J to 2 bases, leaving 6 bases not matched to a gene. From germline, CDR1 is DFQATT and CDR2 SNEGSKA (reference sequence). The CDR3: CSATAGGAYEQYF. In DNA, the CDR3 is TGCAGTGCCACGGCGGGGGGCGCCTACGAGCAGTACTTC.

This clonotype was counted ten times or more. V usage is TRBV2 and J usage is TRBJ1-4; D may be TRBD1 (6 bases). Germline CDR1 SNHLY, CDR2 FYNNEI. The V gene lost 6 bases and the J gene lost 5 bases, with 10 bases spanning the gap. CDR3 length: 13 amino acids. In DNA, the CDR3 is TGTGCCAGCAGGAGGGGGTTGAATGAAAAACTGTTTTTT. It encodes CASRRGLNEKLFF. The full variable domain, in which reference TRBV2 and TRBJ1-4 provide the parts outside the CDR3, is EPEVTQTPSHQVTQMGQEVILRCVPISNHLYFYWYRQILGQKVEFLVSFYNNEISEKSEIFDDQFSVERPDGSNFTLKIRSTKLEDSAMYFCASRRGLNEKLFFGSGTQLSVL.

About this clonotype: At one boundary the junction diverges from the germline segment, which might be a read error. The chain has TRBV24-1 and TRBJ1-2, with no clear D. Per germline, CDR1 KGHDR and CDR2 SFDVKD. The CDR3 loop spans 13 amino acids. In DNA form, the CDR3 reads TGTGCCAGCAGTGATAGGGCTGCGGATGGCTACACCTTC. It specifies CASSDRAADGYTF.

This clonotype showed up many times. The chain is built from TRBV20-1 and TRBJ2-7; tentative D call: TRBD2 (5 bases). The CDR3 contains 14 residues. The germline V gene encodes CDR1 DFQATT and CDR2 SNEGSKA (reference sequence). V lost 3 bases, J lost 1 base, and 13 bases lay in between. CDR3 sequence (DNA): TGCAGTGCTAGTGAGGGCGGGCGGTCCTACGAGCAGTACTTC. Translated, it gives CSASEGGRSYEQYF.

The chain links TRBV29-1 to TRBJ1-1, with a possible D match to TRBD1 (5 bases). Trimming removed 7 bases at V and 0 bases at J, with 12 bases between. The germline V gene has CDR1 SQVTM and CDR2 ANQGSEA. The CDR3 consists of 13 residues. The CDR3 bases are TGCAGCGCAGCCGGGGGTATGAACACTGAAGCTTTCTTT. It translates to CSAAGGMNTEAFF.

This clonotype was recorded many times. The chain carries TRBV29-1 and TRBJ1-2, with D perhaps matching TRBD1 (5 bases). The germline V and J ends were trimmed by 0 bases and 4 bases, with 12 bases remaining between them. The germline V gene has CDR1 SQVTM and CDR2 ANQGSEA. CDR3 length: 14 amino acids. CDR3 region: CSVEDRRDGYGYTF. The CDR3 nucleotides are TGCAGCGTTGAAGATCGCAGGGACGGCTATGGCTACACCTTC.

This chain connects TRBV12-3 or TRBV12-4 to TRBJ1-5; the D is unclear. With 4 bases removed from V and 2 bases from J, the gap between germline ends came to 12 bases. CDR3 length: 15 residues. CDR3 sequence: CASSSTGFGNQPQHF. The CDR3 bases are TGTGCCAGCAGTTCGACGGGATTTGGCAATCAGCCCCAGCATTTT.

In this sample, this clonotype turned up a few times. This CDR3 reads CASSPDRGRELFF. In nucleotides, the CDR3 is TGTGCCAGCAGCCCCGACAGGGGCAGGGAGCTGTTTTTT. The chain carries TRBV12-3 or TRBV12-4 and TRBJ2-2; 8 bases are shared with TRBD1. V trimming: 6 bases; J trimming: 9 bases; junction bases outside the gene matches: 6. The CDR3 is 13 amino acids.

The rearrangement links TRBV25-1 to TRBJ2-3; D gene uncertain. The V and J ends lost 3 bases and 8 bases respectively, with 3 bases between them. This CDR3 spans 10 amino acids. Germline V gives CDR1 MGHDK, CDR2 SYGVNS. DNA for the CDR3: TGTGCCAGCAGTGAGGTTACGCAGTATTTT. Amino acid sequence: CASSEVTQYF.

The chain links TRBV7-2 to TRBJ1-5; no clear D gene. CDR3 length equals 15 residues. Trimming took off 9 bases at V and 1 base at J, with 16 bases between the two ends. From germline, CDR1 is SGHTA and CDR2 FQGNSA. The CDR3: CASYSAVLSNQPQHF. CDR3 nucleotide sequence: TGTGCCAGTTACTCTGCGGTACTGAGCAATCAGCCCCAGCATTTT.

The chain carries TRBV25-1 and TRBJ1-2; 7 bases align to TRBD1. Trimming removed 0 bases from V and 4 bases from J; junction bases left unmatched: 2. This CDR3 is built from 14 residues. The germline V gene has CDR1 MGHDK and CDR2 SYGVNS. CDR3 in amino acids: CASSEYGTAYGYTF. The CDR3 bases are TGTGCCAGCAGTGAATACGGGACAGCCTATGGCTACACCTTC.

The chain employs TRBV6-2 or TRBV6-3 and TRBJ2-2; 10 positions match TRBD2. Germline CDR1 MNHEY, CDR2 SVGEGT. The CDR3 has 15 residues. With V trimmed by 6 bases and J by 4 bases, 5 bases remained unmatched. CDR3 loop: CASSTGLASTGELFF. In nucleotides, the CDR3 is TGTGCCAGCAGCACGGGACTAGCGAGCACCGGGGAGCTGTTTTTT.

The chain joins TRBV2 to TRBJ1-5; tentative D call: TRBD1 (6 bases). Germline CDR1 reads SNHLY; CDR2 reads FYNNEI. CDR3 length: 14 amino acids. The V end was cut by 7 bases, the J end by 4 bases, with 14 bases between. The CDR3 bases are TGTGCCAGCAAGATGGACAGTAGTAATCAGCCCCAGCATTTT. It codes for CASKMDSSNQPQHF.

The chain joins TRBV2 to TRBJ1-4; D perhaps matches TRBD1 (6 bases). In germline, CDR1 is SNHLY, CDR2 FYNNEI. Trimming shortened V by 5 bases and J by 6 bases, and 13 bases separated the two germline ends. The CDR3 consists of 14 residues. The CDR3 protein is CASSFLQGDEKLFF. CDR3 in DNA: TGTGCCAGCAGTTTCTTACAGGGTGATGAAAAACTGTTTTTT.

With regard to this clonotype: The junction departs from the called germline gene at one end, perhaps through a read error. The chain links TRBV7-2 to TRBJ2-7; D gene ambiguous. The germline V gene encodes CDR1 SGHTA and CDR2 FQGNSA. This CDR3 has 14 amino acids. The DNA of the CDR3 is TGCGCCAGCACCCCTCTCGGCGTCTCCTACGAGCAGTACTTC. As protein: CASTPLGVSYEQYF.